This TCR beta chain originates from a study of cytomegalovirus exposure and HLA in healthy donors. For the study at large: Around 86 million unique TCRs, all from HLA-typed donors, were included in an early release of the data.

CDR1 is LGHNA and CDR2 is YSLEER in the germline V gene. This CDR3 comprises 18 residues. The V and J ends lost 0 bases and 1 base respectively, with 18 bases between them. The PCR had 60 Vbeta and 13 Jbeta primers. Method: immunoSEQ multiplex PCR; TCRdb's copy keeps in-frame clones and lacks some. The table shows 210,000 or so clones, with about 80% occurring only once. Points on this clone: The antigen is not known.

Broader study findings: Rarity held for most TCR sequences, but there were some public TCRs that occurred in many donors. As was reported, the classifier diagnosed cytomegalovirus status with high specificity and sensitivity. In a later analysis, TCR association rates varied by HLA locus: DRB1 most, HLA-C fewest.

This chain uses TRBV4-3 with TRBJ1-2, with a possible D match to TRBD1 (5 bases). The sequencing sample was made of PBMCs. This clonotype was obtained from a girl under 18 in good health and CMV-seronegative. In DNA form, the CDR3 reads TGCGCCAGCAGCCAAGACCAGGCCCAGACAGTAGATAACTATGGCTACACCTTC. It specifies CASSQDQAQTVDNYGYTF.